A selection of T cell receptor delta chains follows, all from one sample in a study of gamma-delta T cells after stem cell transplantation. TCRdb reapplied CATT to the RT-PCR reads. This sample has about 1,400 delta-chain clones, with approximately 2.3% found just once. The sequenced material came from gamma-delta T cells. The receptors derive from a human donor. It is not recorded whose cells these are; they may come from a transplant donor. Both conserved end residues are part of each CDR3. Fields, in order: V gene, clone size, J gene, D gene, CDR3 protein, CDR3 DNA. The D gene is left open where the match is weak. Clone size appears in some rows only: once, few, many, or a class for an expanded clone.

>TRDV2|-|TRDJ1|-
CACDLVGKRGNDKLIF
TGTGCCTGTGACCTCGTGGGTAAGCGGGGGAACGATAAACTTATCTTT
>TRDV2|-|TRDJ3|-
CACDWTGNSWDTRQMFF
TGTGCCTGTGACTGGACTGGAAACTCCTGGGACACCCGACAGATGTTTTTC
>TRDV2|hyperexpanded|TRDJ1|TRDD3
CACDALLGDTRGTDKLIF
TGTGCCTGTGACGCCCTACTGGGGGATACGCGAGGGACCGATAAACTCATCTTT
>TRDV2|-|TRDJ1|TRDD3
CACDPVGGDYDKLIF
TGTGCCTGTGATCCGGTCGGGGGGGATTACGATAAACTCATCTTT
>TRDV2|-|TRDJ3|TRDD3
CACDNRGLGDTSSWDTRQMFF
TGTGCCTGTGACAACCGTGGCTTGGGGGATACAAGCTCCTGGGACACCCGACAGATGTTTTTC
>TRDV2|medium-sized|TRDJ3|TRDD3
CACDTGGHHSWDTRQMFF
TGTGCCTGTGATACTGGGGGACACCACTCCTGGGACACCCGACAGATGTTTTTC
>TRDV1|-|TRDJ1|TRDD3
CALGESPISYYWGIRGTDKLIF
TGTGCTCTTGGGGAAAGCCCCATATCTTATTACTGGGGGATCAGGGGCACCGATAAACTCATCTTT
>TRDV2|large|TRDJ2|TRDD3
CACDRVGDTRDLTAQLFF
TGTGCCTGTGACAGGGTGGGGGATACAAGGGATTTGACAGCACAACTCTTCTTT
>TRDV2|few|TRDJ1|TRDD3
CACDVLGDTRGTDKLIF
TGTGCCTGTGACGTACTGGGGGATACGCGAGGGACCGATAAACTCATCTTT
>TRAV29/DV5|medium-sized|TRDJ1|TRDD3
CAARVPTWGIPGEGTADKLIF
TGTGCAGCGAGGGTTCCTACGTGGGGGATACCGGGGGAGGGTACAGCCGATAAACTCATCTTT
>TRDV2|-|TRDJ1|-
CACDTVGSSTDKLIF
TGTGCCTGTGACACCGTGGGTTCCTCCACCGATAAACTCATCTTT
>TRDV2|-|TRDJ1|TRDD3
CACDTLLGDTEPDKLIF
TGTGCCTGTGACACCCTACTTGGGGATACGGAACCCGATAAACTCATCTTT
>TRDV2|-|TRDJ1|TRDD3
CACDKLGDTGGLELIF
TGTGCCTGTGATAAACTGGGGGATACGGGGGGACTGGAACTCATCTTT
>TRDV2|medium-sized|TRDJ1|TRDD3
CACDSVLGDTRGTDKLIF
TGTGCCTGTGACTCCGTACTGGGGGATACGCGAGGGACCGATAAACTCATCTTT
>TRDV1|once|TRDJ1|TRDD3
CALQLRGGYSTSGDKLIF
TGTGCTCTCCAGCTACGAGGGGGATACAGCACCAGCGGCGATAAACTCATCTTT
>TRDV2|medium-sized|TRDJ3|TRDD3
CACDPGDTSSWDTRQMFF
TGTGCCTGTGACCCGGGGGATACGAGCTCCTGGGACACCCGACAGATGTTTTTC
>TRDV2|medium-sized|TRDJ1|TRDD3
CACDTVPGVGTGEKSYTDKLIF
TGTGCCTGTGACACCGTACCAGGGGTAGGAACTGGGGAGAAATCGTACACCGATAAACTCATCTTT
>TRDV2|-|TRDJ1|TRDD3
CACDTVLLGDTRVELIF
TGTGCCTGTGACACCGTATTACTGGGGGATACGCGAGTGGAACTCATCTTT
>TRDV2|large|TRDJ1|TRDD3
CACETLGDIYTDKLIF
TGTGCCTGTGAAACCCTGGGGGATATTTACACCGATAAACTCATCTTT
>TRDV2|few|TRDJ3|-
CACDTLKGLSWDTRQMFF
TGTGCCTGTGACACCCTGAAGGGTCTGTCCTGGGACACCCGACAGATGTTTTTC
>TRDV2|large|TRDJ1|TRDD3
CACDTVRGISYTDKLIF
TGTGCCTGTGACACCGTCCGGGGGATATCGTACACCGATAAACTCATCTTT
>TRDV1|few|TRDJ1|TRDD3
CALGEPPAYSSRLGDTYTDKLIF
TGTGCTCTTGGGGAACCGCCGGCCTACTCCTCTAGACTGGGGGATACTTACACCGATAAACTCATCTTT
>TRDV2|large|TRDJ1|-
CACDTASLLGTRDKLIF
TGTGCCTGTGACACCGCAAGCCTCCTGGGAACCCGCGATAAACTCATCTTT
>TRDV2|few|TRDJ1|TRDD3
CACDTVLGDTVADKLIF
TGTGCCTGTGACACCGTACTGGGGGATACTGTCGCCGATAAACTCATCTTT
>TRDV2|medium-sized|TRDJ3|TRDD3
CACDALLGDTSSWDTRQMFF
TGTGCCTGTGACGCCCTACTGGGGGATACAAGCTCCTGGGACACCCGACAGATGTTTTTC
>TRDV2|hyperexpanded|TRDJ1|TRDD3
CACDTLGVDDKLIF
TGTGCCTGTGACACTCTGGGGGTTGATGATAAACTCATCTTT
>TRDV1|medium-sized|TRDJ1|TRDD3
CALGELNVPGGYGGYTDKLIF
TGTGCTCTTGGGGAACTGAACGTCCCTGGGGGATACGGGGGGTACACCGATAAACTCATCTTT
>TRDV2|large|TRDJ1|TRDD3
CACDVLGDRRYTDKLIF
TGTGCCTGTGACGTACTGGGGGATCGGCGATACACCGATAAACTCATCTTT
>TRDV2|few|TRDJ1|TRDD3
CACDALLGDTSDKLIF
TGTGCCTGTGACGCCCTACTGGGGGATACTTCCGATAAACTCATCTTT
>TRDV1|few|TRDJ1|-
CALGDTGGDKLIF
TGTGCTCTTGGGGATACGGGCGGCGATAAACTCATCTTT
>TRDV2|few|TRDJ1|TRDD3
CACDTVLGGDDKLIF
TGTGCCTGTGACACCGTACTGGGGGGTGATGATAAACTCATCTTT
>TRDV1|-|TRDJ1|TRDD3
CALQLRGGYRGDYTDKLIF
TGTGCTCTCCAGCTACGAGGGGGATACCGGGGAGATTACACCGATAAACTCATCTTT
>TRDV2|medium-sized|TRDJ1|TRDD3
CACDTVKNQGPYSTGGLHKLIF
TGTGCCTGTGACACCGTAAAAAACCAAGGTCCCTATTCTACTGGGGGCCTCCATAAACTCATCTTT
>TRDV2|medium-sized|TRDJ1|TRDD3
CACNTLGGPYTDKLIF
TGTGCCTGTAATACGCTGGGGGGCCCGTACACCGATAAACTCATCTTT
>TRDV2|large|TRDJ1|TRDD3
CACDSMLTGGSPQEADKLIF
TGTGCCTGTGACTCGATGCTTACTGGGGGATCACCCCAGGAGGCCGATAAACTCATCTTT
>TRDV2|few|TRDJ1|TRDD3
CACDTVLGDTDKLIF
TGTGCCTGTGACACCGTTCTGGGGGATACCGATAAACTCATCTTT
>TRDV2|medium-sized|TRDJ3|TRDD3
CACDTGYGDHSWDTRQMFF
TGTGCCTGTGACACGGGATACGGGGACCACTCCTGGGACACCCGACAGATGTTTTTC
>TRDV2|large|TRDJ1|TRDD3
CACDSLLGDHTDKLIF
TGTGCCTGTGACTCCCTACTGGGGGACCACACCGATAAACTCATCTTT
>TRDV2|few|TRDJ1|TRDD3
CACDPVRMGDTHDKLIF
TGTGCCTGTGATCCGGTTAGAATGGGGGATACGCACGATAAACTCATCTTT
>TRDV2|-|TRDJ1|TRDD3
CACDSVLGDTQGTDKLIF
TGTGCCTGTGACTCCGTACTGGGGGATACGCAGGGCACCGATAAACTCATCTTT
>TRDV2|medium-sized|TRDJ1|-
CACDPVAGSSSTTDKLIF
TGTGCCTGTGACCCGGTTGCGGGGTCATCATCTACCACCGATAAACTCATCTTT
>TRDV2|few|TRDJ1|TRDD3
CACDLLGDTSRTSKLIF
TGTGCCTGTGACTTACTGGGGGATACGAGCCGGACCTCAAAACTCATCTTT
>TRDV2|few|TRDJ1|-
CACDRVGRRGNDKLIF
TGTGCCTGTGACAGGGTGGGTAGGCGGGGGAACGATAAACTCATCTTT
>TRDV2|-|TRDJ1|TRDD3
CACDTVLGVDDKLIF
TGTGCCTGTGACACCGTACTGGGGGTTGATGATAAACTCATCTTT
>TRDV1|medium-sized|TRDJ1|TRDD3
CALGDLIYWGSYTDKLIF
TGTGCTCTTGGGGATCTCATTTACTGGGGGTCTTACACCGATAAACTCATCTTT
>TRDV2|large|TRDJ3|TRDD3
CACDLTGVSWDTRQMFF
TGTGCCTGTGACCTTACTGGGGTCTCCTGGGACACCCGACAGATGTTTTTC
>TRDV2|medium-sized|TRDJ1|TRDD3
CACDTLGDHTDKLIF
TGTGCCTGTGACACCCTGGGGGATCATACCGATAAACTCATCTTT
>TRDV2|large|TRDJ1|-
CACDSVLATDKLIF
TGTGCCTGTGACTCCGTACTGGCCACCGATAAACTCATCTTT
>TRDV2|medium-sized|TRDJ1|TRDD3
CACDTIVLGDTVADKLIF
TGTGCCTGTGACACGATTGTACTGGGGGATACTGTCGCCGATAAACTCATCTTT
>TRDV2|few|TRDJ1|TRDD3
CACDTLARTGGLHKLIF
TGTGCCTGTGACACCCTAGCCCGTACTGGGGGCCTCCATAAACTCATCTTT
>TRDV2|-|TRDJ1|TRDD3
CACDSVLGDTGASDKLIF
TGTGCCTGTGACTCCGTACTGGGGGATACAGGAGCCTCCGATAAACTCATCTTT
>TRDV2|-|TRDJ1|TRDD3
CACDTLGEYTDKLIF
TGTGCCTGTGACACTCTGGGGGAATACACCGATAAACTCATCTTT
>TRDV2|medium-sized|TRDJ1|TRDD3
CACDLTGGSYTDKLIF
TGTGCCTGTGACCTTACTGGGGGATCTTACACCGATAAACTCATCTTT
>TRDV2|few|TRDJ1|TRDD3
CACDPVRMGDPSRTDKLIF
TGTGCCTGTGATCCGGTTAGAATGGGGGATCCTTCGAGAACCGATAAACTCATCTTT
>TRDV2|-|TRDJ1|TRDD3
CACDTVGSTGGFRVEADKLIF
TGTGCCTGTGACACTGTGGGGAGTACTGGGGGATTTCGGGTCGAGGCCGATAAACTCATCTTT